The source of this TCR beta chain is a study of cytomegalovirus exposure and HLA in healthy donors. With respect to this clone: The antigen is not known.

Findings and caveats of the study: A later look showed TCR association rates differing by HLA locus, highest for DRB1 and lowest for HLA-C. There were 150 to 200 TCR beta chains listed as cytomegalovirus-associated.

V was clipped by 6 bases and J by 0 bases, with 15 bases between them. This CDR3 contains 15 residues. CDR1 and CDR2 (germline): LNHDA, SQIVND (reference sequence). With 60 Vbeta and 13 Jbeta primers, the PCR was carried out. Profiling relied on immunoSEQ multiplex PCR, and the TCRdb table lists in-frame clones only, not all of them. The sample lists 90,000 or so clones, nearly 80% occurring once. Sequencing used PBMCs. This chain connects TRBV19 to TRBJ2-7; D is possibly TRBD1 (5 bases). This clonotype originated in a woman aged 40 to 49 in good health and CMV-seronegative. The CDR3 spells CASRRKQESSYEQYF. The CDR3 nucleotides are TGTGCCAGTAGGCGGAAACAGGAGTCCTCCTACGAGCAGTACTTC.